One sample yielded the 10 T cell receptor beta chains listed below, sequenced in a study of radiation and T cells in renal cell carcinoma. The data were produced by immunoSEQ multiplex PCR, yet TCRdb's version contains in-frame clones alone and is incomplete. This sample has some 75,000 clones, with roughly 87% found just once. This sample's time point: blood 2 weeks post-SBRT. As to treatment: 15 Gy SBRT to primary tumor, nephrectomy 4 weeks later. Specimen: blood, collected from a patient whose treatment included radiotherapy and nephrectomy. These receptors originate from a man between 60 and 75 years old with renal cell carcinoma.

V gene TRBV5-1 combines with J gene TRBJ2-7, with D unresolved. The CDR3 runs 14 residues. The germline V and J ends were trimmed by 3 bases and 0 bases, with 10 bases remaining between them. Germline CDR1 is SGHRS and CDR2 is YFSETQ. The CDR3 spells CASSSTMSSYEQYF. CDR3 in DNA: TGCGCCAGCAGCTCTACAATGAGCTCCTACGAGCAGTACTTC.

This sequence joins TRBV4-1 and TRBJ2-5; 10 bases fit TRBD2. Germline V CDR1 and CDR2: MGHRA, YSYEKL. The CDR3 totals 14 residues. J gave up 5 bases and V 3 bases, and 3 bases lay outside the gene matches. CDR3 protein: CASSQPLAGETQYF. CDR3 nucleotide sequence: TGCGCCAGCAGCCAGCCACTAGCGGGGGAGACCCAGTACTTC.

V usage is TRBV18 and J usage is TRBJ2-4; 7 bases line up with TRBD1. From germline, CDR1 is KGHSH and CDR2 LQKENI. The CDR3 consists of 14 residues. Unmatched junction bases numbered 3, after V lost 3 bases and J lost 4 bases. In DNA form, the CDR3 reads TGTGCCAGCTCACCGACAGGGAGTAAAAACATTCAGTACTTC. Amino acid sequence: CASSPTGSKNIQYF.

The V and J genes are TRBV7-3 and TRBJ2-1; 9 nucleotides agree with TRBD2. The V gene's germline CDR1 is SGHTA and CDR2 FQGTGA. With 0 bases clipped from V and 1 base from J, the junction kept 7 bases outside the gene matches. The CDR3 runs 18 residues. CDR3 residues: CASSLTSGSALSYNEQFF. DNA for the CDR3: TGTGCCAGCAGCTTAACTAGCGGGAGTGCCCTTTCCTACAATGAGCAGTTCTTC.

There are a few counts of this clone. The CDR3 DNA sequence: TGCAGCGGGGGACACACCTACGAGCAGTACTTC. As protein: CSGGHTYEQYF. The genes are TRBV29-1 and TRBJ2-7; D might be TRBD1 (6 bases). Trimming removed 7 bases from V and 2 bases from J, with 9 bases in between. CDR3 length equals 11 residues. Germline loops: CDR1 SQVTM, CDR2 ANQGSEA.

The rearrangement links TRBV4-1 to TRBJ2-7, with 8 bases matching TRBD2. This CDR3 is 17 amino acids long. V was clipped by 5 bases and J by 0 bases; unmatched bases: 12. Looked up from germline, CDR1 is MGHRA and CDR2 is YSYEKL. The CDR3 reads CASSIMGERESSYEQYF. The DNA of the CDR3 is TGCGCCAGCAGCATTATGGGGGAGCGGGAGAGCTCCTACGAGCAGTACTTC.

V usage is TRBV10-3 and J usage is TRBJ1-2, with 8 bases identical to TRBD1. J lost 8 bases, V lost 5 bases, and 7 bases had no gene match. CDR1 and CDR2 from the germline V gene are ENHRY and SYGVKD. This CDR3 has 13 amino acids. The CDR3 region is CAISSWTGFGYTF. CDR3 nucleotides: TGTGCCATCAGTTCTTGGACAGGGTTCGGCTACACCTTC.

V usage is TRBV2 and J usage is TRBJ1-5, with TRBD1 matching over 7 bases. The CDR3 has 14 residues. Per the germline V gene, CDR1 is SNHLY and CDR2 is FYNNEI. After removal of 7 bases from V and 3 bases from J, the junction contained 6 bases not matched to a gene. The CDR3 region has the DNA TGTGCCAGCACCGAGGGACAGACCAATCAGCCCCAGCATTTT. Protein product: CASTEGQTNQPQHF.

The chain carries TRBV29-1 and TRBJ2-7, with D maybe TRBD2 (6 bases). CDR1 SQVTM and CDR2 ANQGSEA come from the germline V gene. The CDR3 is 12 residues long. V was cut by 6 bases and J by 4 bases, with 13 bases left in between. The CDR3, as DNA: TGCAGCGTAGTGGGACTTCGTTACGAGCAGTACTTC. Its protein is CSVVGLRYEQYF.

This clone was seen only a few times. The chain employs TRBV18 and TRBJ1-3; D is unresolved. CDR3 length equals 18 residues. V gave up 4 bases and J gave up 0 bases, with 19 bases separating them. The germline CDR1 and CDR2 sequences are KGHSH and LQKENI. The CDR3 DNA reads TGTGCCAGCTCACAATACGCGGCCTCCACCGTCTCTGGAAACACCATATATTTT. Translation gives CASSQYAASTVSGNTIYF.